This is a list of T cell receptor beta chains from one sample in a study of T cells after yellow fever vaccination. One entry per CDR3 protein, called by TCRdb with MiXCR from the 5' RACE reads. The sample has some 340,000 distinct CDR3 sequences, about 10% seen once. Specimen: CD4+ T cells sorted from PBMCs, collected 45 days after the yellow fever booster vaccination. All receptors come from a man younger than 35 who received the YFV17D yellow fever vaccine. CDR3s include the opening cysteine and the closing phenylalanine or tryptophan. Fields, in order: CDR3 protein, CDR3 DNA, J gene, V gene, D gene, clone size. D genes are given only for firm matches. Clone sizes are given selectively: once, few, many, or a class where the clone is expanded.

CASSSRGPNYGYTF | TGTGCCAGCAGTTCGAGGGGCCCTAACTATGGCTACACCTTC | TRBJ1-2 | TRBV7-2 | - | -
CASSLGTTTNEKLFF | TGCGCCAGCAGCTTGGGGACAACAACTAATGAAAAACTGTTTTTT | TRBJ1-4 | TRBV5-1 | - | -
CASRYGNTGELFF | TGTGCCAGCAGGTATGGGAACACCGGGGAGCTGTTTTTT | TRBJ2-2 | TRBV3-1 | - | few
CASSEGNTIYF | TGTGCCAGCAGTGAAGGAAACACCATATATTTT | TRBJ1-3 | TRBV6-1 | - | -
CASSDRRALGPEAFF | TGTGCCAGCAGTGATAGGCGGGCGTTGGGGCCTGAAGCTTTCTTT | TRBJ1-1 | TRBV2 | - | -
CASSSPNVGDTQYF | TGTGCCAGCAGCTCGCCGAATGTAGGAGATACGCAGTATTTT | TRBJ2-3 | TRBV7-2 | - | many
CASRRTPGSGTDTQYF | TGTGCCAGCAGAAGAACCCCAGGGAGCGGCACAGATACGCAGTATTTT | TRBJ2-3 | TRBV6-6 | - | -
CSVELQSGTEAFF | TGCAGCGTTGAGTTGCAGAGTGGCACTGAAGCTTTCTTT | TRBJ1-1 | TRBV29-1 | - | few
CAKTGELFF | TGCGCCAAAACCGGGGAGCTGTTTTTT | TRBJ2-2 | TRBV5-1 | - | many
CASSPVGSGTSSYNEQFF | TGCGCCAGCAGCCCGGTCGGGTCGGGGACTAGCTCCTACAATGAGCAGTTCTTC | TRBJ2-1 | TRBV5-1 | TRBD2 | -
CSVGRQDTQYF | TGCAGCGTTGGCCGCCAAGATACGCAGTATTTT | TRBJ2-3 | TRBV29-1 | - | few
CASSPTPLGGTTDTQYF | TGTGCCAGCTCACCCACTCCGCTGGGGGGGACCACAGATACGCAGTATTTT | TRBJ2-3 | TRBV18 | TRBD2 | -
CASSSDRALYGYTF | TGTGCCAGCAGCTCGGACAGGGCCCTCTATGGCTACACCTTC | TRBJ1-2 | TRBV7-2 | TRBD1 | -
CASSSGTFTNTGELFF | TGTGCCAGCAGCTCCGGGACTTTTACGAACACCGGGGAGCTGTTTTTT | TRBJ2-2 | TRBV7-6 | - | -
CASSLDSTISGNTIYF | TGCGCCAGCAGCTTGGACTCCACCATCTCTGGAAACACCATATATTTT | TRBJ1-3 | TRBV5-1 | - | few
CASSLGTGGGYGYTF | TGCGCCAGCAGCTTGGGCACGGGGGGCGGCTATGGCTACACCTTC | TRBJ1-2 | TRBV5-1 | - | few
CASGVWGRGQPQHF | TGTGCCAGCGGGGTGTGGGGTCGAGGTCAGCCCCAGCATTTT | TRBJ1-5 | TRBV6-5 | - | -
CASSPRGTHYNEQFF | TGCGCCAGCAGCCCTCGAGGGACCCACTACAATGAGCAGTTCTTC | TRBJ2-1 | TRBV4-3 | - | -
CSARDRQRVNYGYTF | TGCAGTGCTAGAGACCGACAGAGGGTTAACTATGGCTACACCTTC | TRBJ1-2 | TRBV20-1 | - | -
CASQTGPGGNTIYF | TGTGCCAGCCAAACAGGGCCAGGTGGAAACACCATATATTTT | TRBJ1-3 | TRBV7-9 | - | -
CASSYRRRNTGELFF | TGTGCCAGCAGTTACAGACGGCGGAACACCGGGGAGCTGTTTTTT | TRBJ2-2 | TRBV6-5 | - | -
CSAPQRQGGADTQYF | TGCAGTGCTCCTCAAAGACAGGGAGGCGCAGATACGCAGTATTTT | TRBJ2-3 | TRBV20-1 | - | -
CASRMGGVQYF | TGTGCCAGCAGGATGGGGGGAGTGCAGTACTTC | TRBJ2-7 | TRBV2 | - | -
CATSRGPGQGLYGYTF | TGTGCCACCAGCAGAGGACCGGGACAGGGCCTCTATGGCTACACCTTC | TRBJ1-2 | TRBV15 | TRBD1 | many
CASSYLGPAAFF | TGTGCCAGCAGCTATCTCGGCCCGGCGGCTTTCTTT | TRBJ1-1 | TRBV6-6 | - | few
CSARQDRVREKLFF | TGCAGTGCTAGACAGGACAGGGTGCGGGAAAAACTGTTTTTT | TRBJ1-4 | TRBV20-1 | TRBD1 | -
CSARDRNSNYGYTF | TGCAGTGCTAGAGATCGCAACAGTAACTATGGCTACACCTTC | TRBJ1-2 | TRBV20-1 | - | -
CASSQGEVAVETQYF | TGTGCCAGCAGCCAAGGAGAGGTAGCCGTCGAGACCCAGTACTTC | TRBJ2-5 | TRBV3-1 | - | many
CASSRGANTGELFF | TGTGCCAGCTCGCGGGGGGCGAACACCGGGGAGCTGTTTTTT | TRBJ2-2 | TRBV18 | TRBD2 | -
CASELNTEAFF | TGTGCCAGCGAGTTGAACACTGAAGCTTTCTTT | TRBJ1-1 | TRBV2 | - | -
CASTANTEAFF | TGTGCCAGCACAGCGAACACTGAAGCTTTCTTT | TRBJ1-1 | TRBV6-5 | - | -
CASSTDSLIPHIEQYF | TGTGCCAGCAGTACCGACAGCCTAATCCCCCATATTGAGCAGTACTTC | TRBJ2-7 | TRBV6-1 | - | -
CASSPRGRAGELFF | TGTGCCAGCAGTCCTCGAGGGAGAGCCGGGGAGCTGTTTTTT | TRBJ2-2 | TRBV27 | - | few
CASSLGGTHTDTQYF | TGTGCCAGCAGCTTGGGGGGGACCCACACAGATACGCAGTATTTT | TRBJ2-3 | TRBV5-4 | - | -
CASSQLGARYTEAFF | TGTGCCAGCAGCCAATTGGGGGCGCGGTACACTGAAGCTTTCTTT | TRBJ1-1 | TRBV4-2 | - | many
CASSLLGGALSYNEQFF | TGTGCCAGCAGCTTACTCGGCGGGGCCCTTTCCTACAATGAGCAGTTCTTC | TRBJ2-1 | TRBV7-2 | - | -
CASSPLQGRSQETQYF | TGCGCCAGCAGCCCATTACAGGGACGGTCCCAAGAGACCCAGTACTTC | TRBJ2-5 | TRBV5-1 | - | few
CASSPGTGDKETQYF | TGCGCCAGCAGCCCGGGGACAGGGGACAAAGAGACCCAGTACTTC | TRBJ2-5 | TRBV5-1 | TRBD1 | few
CASSLTGEDSPLHF | TGTGCCAGCAGCTTAACGGGCGAAGATTCACCCCTCCACTTT | TRBJ1-6 | TRBV7-9 | - | few
CSAATGLRRRTEAFF | TGCAGTGCCGCAACAGGGTTGAGGAGGAGGACTGAAGCTTTCTTT | TRBJ1-1 | TRBV20-1 | - | -
CASSNRVNEQFF | TGCGCCAGCAGCAACAGGGTCAATGAGCAGTTCTTC | TRBJ2-1 | TRBV10-1 | - | -
CAIHSSGREGGYTF | TGTGCCATTCACAGTTCCGGCAGGGAGGGTGGCTACACCTTC | TRBJ1-2 | TRBV10-3 | - | -
CASSLSGGETQYF | TGTGCCAGCAGCTTGTCTGGGGGGGAGACCCAGTACTTC | TRBJ2-5 | TRBV7-8 | - | many
CASSLIGIEQYF | TGTGCCAGCAGCTTAATCGGGATAGAGCAGTACTTC | TRBJ2-7 | TRBV7-2 | - | -
CSVRVGGRSAFF | TGCAGTGTCCGGGTGGGGGGAAGGTCGGCTTTCTTT | TRBJ1-1 | TRBV20-1 | - | -
CASNLGKMNTEAFF | TGTGCCAGCAATTTGGGTAAAATGAACACTGAAGCTTTCTTT | TRBJ1-1 | TRBV2 | - | few
CASSLRRAVNTEAFF | TGTGCCAGCAGTTTGAGGAGAGCGGTGAACACTGAAGCTTTCTTT | TRBJ1-1 | TRBV12-3/TRBV12-4 | - | -
CASSQDANQPQHF | TGCGCCAGCAGCCAGGACGCGAATCAGCCCCAGCATTTT | TRBJ1-5 | TRBV4-3 | - | -
CSANSRGLRDTQYF | TGCAGTGCAAACAGCAGGGGGCTTAGAGATACGCAGTATTTT | TRBJ2-3 | TRBV20-1 | TRBD1 | -
CASRNQGGRVETQYF | TGTGCCAGCAGGAATCAGGGAGGACGGGTTGAGACCCAGTACTTC | TRBJ2-5 | TRBV5-4 | - | -
CASRRDSATGELFF | TGTGCCAGCAGACGGGACTCTGCCACCGGGGAGCTGTTTTTT | TRBJ2-2 | TRBV5-4 | - | many
CSARNRDRGRLGGNQPQHF | TGCAGTGCTAGGAACCGGGACAGGGGGCGCCTTGGGGGCAATCAGCCCCAGCATTTT | TRBJ1-5 | TRBV20-1 | TRBD1 | few
CASSQWTGGAKNIQYF | TGTGCCAGCAGCCAATGGACAGGGGGGGCCAAAAACATTCAGTACTTC | TRBJ2-4 | TRBV4-2 | TRBD1 | few
CASSLKTTTGELFF | TGTGCCAGCAGCTTGAAAACTACCACCGGGGAGCTGTTTTTT | TRBJ2-2 | TRBV7-9 | - | -